Below, 17 T cell receptor beta chains from the same sample are listed, as sequenced in a study of technical replicates of blood from a few donors. Profiled with immunoSEQ multiplex PCR; TCRdb holds only in-frame clones, not every one. There are 75,000 to 90,000 clones in the sample; approximately 93% occur only once, and less than 0.4% lies in the top ten. The specimen was T cells isolated from PBMCs. These receptors were obtained from a human donor in good health.

This clone was observed a single time. V and J are TRBV28 and TRBJ1-2; TRBD1 matches 9 bases. From germline, CDR1 is MDHEN and CDR2 SYDVKM. CDR3 length: 14 residues. Losses at the gene ends were 8 bases for V and 6 bases for J; bases not matched to a gene: 10. CDR3 in amino acids: CASGDEWTGDGYTF. DNA for the CDR3: TGTGCCAGCGGAGACGAATGGACAGGGGATGGCTACACCTTC.

V usage is TRBV5-4 and J usage is TRBJ2-7; D might be TRBD1 (7 bases). This CDR3 has 15 amino acids. V lost 4 bases to trimming and J lost 2 bases, with 16 bases between them. Germline values: CDR1 SGHNT, CDR2 YYREEE (reference sequence). CDR3 in amino acids: CASSPAGTETYEQYF. The CDR3, as DNA: TGTGCCAGCAGCCCGGCGGGGACAGAGACCTACGAGCAGTACTTC.

This chain uses TRBV6-1 with TRBJ1-3; 7 bases map to TRBD1. CDR3 length equals 14 residues. J lost 4 bases, V lost 6 bases, and 6 bases had no gene match. CDR1 is MNHNS, CDR2 SASEGT, per germline. In nucleotides, the CDR3 is TGTGCCAGCAGAGCGACAGGGAGAGGAAACACCATATATTTT. This gives the protein CASRATGRGNTIYF.

This clone has a single count. CDR3 residues: CASSTQGQGQDYQYF. CDR3 DNA: TGTGCCAGCAGCACACAAGGACAGGGTCAGGACTATCAGTATTTT. The chain links TRBV7-3 to TRBJ2-3; 8 bases map to TRBD1. Germline V lookup: CDR1 SGHTA, CDR2 FQGTGA. V lost 5 bases to trimming and J lost 12 bases; unmatched junction nucleotides: 16. This CDR3 spans 15 amino acids.

This chain connects TRBV7-9 to TRBJ2-7; 7 nucleotides match TRBD2. Per germline, CDR1 SEHNR and CDR2 FQNEAQ (reference sequence). The CDR3 contains 13 residues. Trimming cost V 6 bases and J 3 bases; bases outside gene matches: 5. CDR3 bases: TGTGCCAGCAGACCCAGGGAGGGCTACGAGCAGTACTTC. It translates to CASRPREGYEQYF.

The DNA of the CDR3 is TGTGCCAGCAGTTACAACGTTTTTACCGCGGAGGAGCAGCAGTACTTC. It encodes CASSYNVFTAEEQQYF. The chain recombines TRBV6-5 with TRBJ2-7; the D gene is possibly TRBD2 (5 bases). V was trimmed by 2 bases and J by 8 bases, leaving 22 bases between them. CDR3 length equals 16 residues. Germline loops: CDR1 MNHEY, CDR2 SVGAGI.

On this clone: The same CDR3 can be traced to other DNA sequences in this sample. V gene TRBV11-2 combines with J gene TRBJ2-7; D remains ambiguous. The CDR3 covers 12 residues. In germline, CDR1 is SGHAT, CDR2 FQNNGV. Between the trimmed V and J ends, which lost 1 base and 3 bases, there was a span of 4 bases. CDR3 bases: TGTGCCAGCAGCTTAGCGGGCTACGAGCAGTACTTC. The encoded protein is CASSLAGYEQYF.

A few counts support this clone. The chain uses TRBV29-1 and TRBJ2-2; 7 bases match TRBD1. Germline CDR1 SQVTM, CDR2 ANQGSEA. This CDR3 region has 13 residues. The CDR3 DNA sequence: TGCAGTGCCCAAGGGACAGAACTCGGGGAGCTGTTTTTT. Translated, it gives CSAQGTELGELFF.

This clone was recorded only once. V usage is TRBV11-2 and J usage is TRBJ2-4; perhaps TRBD1 as D (6 bases). The CDR3 is 14 residues long. Trimming cost V 5 bases and J 6 bases, with 14 bases left between them. Germline assignment: CDR1 SGHAT and CDR2 FQNNGV. CDR3 sequence (DNA): TGTGCCAGCAGCCCAGGGGCGGTTAGAAACATTCAGTACTTC. Protein sequence: CASSPGAVRNIQYF.

The V gene is TRBV2, the J gene TRBJ1-1, with D possibly matching TRBD1 (6 bases). Trimming left V 6 bases short and J 0 bases short, with 11 bases between. The CDR3 is 14 amino acids. In germline, CDR1 is SNHLY, CDR2 FYNNEI. As DNA, the CDR3 is TGTGCCAGCAGACAGGACAGCATGAACACTGAAGCTTTCTTT. Amino acid sequence: CASRQDSMNTEAFF.

This clone was seen a single time. The chain combines TRBV29-1 with TRBJ1-2; 7 nucleotides align to TRBD1. The CDR3 is 13 residues long. V shed 6 bases and J 8 bases; nucleotides not matched to a gene: 12. In germline, CDR1 is SQVTM, CDR2 ANQGSEA. The CDR3 reads CSVDRDRVPGYTF. The CDR3 DNA follows: TGCAGCGTCGATCGAGACAGGGTGCCCGGCTACACCTTC.

J is TRBJ1-1 and V is TRBV6-5; D remains unclear. The length of the CDR3 is 15 residues. The V end was cut by 0 bases, the J end by 7 bases, with 15 bases between. The germline gives CDR1 MNHEY, CDR2 SVGAGI. The CDR3 region is CASSYSAGGSSEAFF. CDR3 DNA sequence: TGTGCCAGCAGTTACTCGGCAGGAGGAAGCAGTGAAGCTTTCTTT.

This chain links TRBV4-1 with TRBJ2-3; D unclear. Germline V CDR1 and CDR2: MGHRA, YSYEKL. The ends were cut back, 3 bases at V and 0 bases at J, with 7 bases in the middle. The CDR3 has 14 residues. This CDR3 reads CASSHEPSTDTQYF. The CDR3, as DNA: TGCGCCAGCAGCCACGAGCCCAGCACAGATACGCAGTATTTT.

The chain has TRBV19 and TRBJ2-1; no firm D call. There are 13 residues in the CDR3. Germline values: CDR1 LNHDA, CDR2 SQIVND (reference sequence). The V gene lost 7 bases and the J gene lost 8 bases, with 15 bases spanning the gap. This chain's CDR3 is CASTPKERDEQFF. The CDR3 DNA is TGTGCCAGTACCCCAAAGGAGCGCGATGAGCAGTTCTTC.

This chain links TRBV11-3 with TRBJ2-1; D might be TRBD2 (5 bases). Trimming removed 2 bases at V and 9 bases at J, with 8 bases between. From germline, CDR1 is SGHNT and CDR2 YENEEA. This CDR3 region has 12 residues. DNA for the CDR3: TGTGCCAGCAGCTTAAGGGCGGGTGAGCAGTTCTTC. It yields the protein CASSLRAGEQFF.

The gene calls are TRBV30 and TRBJ2-7, with 7 bases identical to TRBD1. The germline V gene encodes CDR1 GTSNPN and CDR2 SVGIG (reference sequence). CDR3 length: 14 residues. Trimming at V came to 5 bases and at J to 0 bases, leaving 7 bases not matched to a gene. The CDR3 DNA follows: TGTGCCTGGGAAACAGGGGCCAGCTCCTACGAGCAGTACTTC. It is translated as CAWETGASSYEQYF.

The V call is TRBV7-8, the J call TRBJ2-1, with a weak D call TRBD1 (5 bases). Per the germline V gene, CDR1 is SGHVS and CDR2 is FQNEAQ. V was pared by 5 bases and J by 5 bases, with 16 bases between. This CDR3 contains 15 residues. The CDR3 nucleotides read TGTGCCAGCAGCGCCAACCAGGGCATCAACAATGAGCAGTTCTTC. It codes for CASSANQGINNEQFF.